This T cell receptor beta chain was captured in a study of cytomegalovirus exposure and HLA in healthy donors. In the study overall: A subsequent analysis stated that the roughly 130 validation repertoires were run on the same platform as the approximately 700 first-cohort repertoires. Notes on the study in general: Later, an analysis found that TCR clusters from the first cohort tended to co-occur in the 120 or so validation repertoires. Both high specificity and high sensitivity reportedly marked the classifier's diagnosis of cytomegalovirus status.

This clone appeared once. Its antigen remains unidentified. V trimming: 0 bases; J trimming: 4 bases; junction bases outside the gene matches: 11. The germline gives CDR1 SGHNT, CDR2 YYREEE (reference sequence). This CDR3 has 18 amino acids. Measured with immunoSEQ multiplex PCR; TCRdb has only the in-frame clones, and not every one. The sample carries some 110,000 clones, roughly 94% recorded once. The sequencing sample was made of PBMCs. V and J are TRBV5-4 and TRBJ2-3; TRBD1 agrees at 10 bases. The sequence was obtained from a woman younger than 35 in good health and CMV-seronegative. CDR3 region: CASSLADRGLLTSDTQYF. The CDR3 coding sequence is TGTGCCAGCAGCTTGGCCGACAGGGGGCTTCTTACGTCAGATACGCAGTATTTT.